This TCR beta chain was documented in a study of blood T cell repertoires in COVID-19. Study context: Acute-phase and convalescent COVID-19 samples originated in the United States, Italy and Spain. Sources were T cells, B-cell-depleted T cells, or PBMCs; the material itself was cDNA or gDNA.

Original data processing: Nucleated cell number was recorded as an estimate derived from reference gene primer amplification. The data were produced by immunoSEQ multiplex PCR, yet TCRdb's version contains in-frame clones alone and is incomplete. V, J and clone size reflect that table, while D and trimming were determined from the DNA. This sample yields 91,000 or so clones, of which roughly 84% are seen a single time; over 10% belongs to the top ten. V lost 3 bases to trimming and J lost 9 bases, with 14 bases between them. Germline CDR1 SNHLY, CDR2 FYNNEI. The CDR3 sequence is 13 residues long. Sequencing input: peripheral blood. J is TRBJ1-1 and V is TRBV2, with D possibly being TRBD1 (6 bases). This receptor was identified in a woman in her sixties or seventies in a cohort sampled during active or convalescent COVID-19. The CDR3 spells CASSDQGDRKAFF. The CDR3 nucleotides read TGTGCCAGCAGTGATCAGGGAGACAGGAAAGCTTTCTTT.